A selection of T cell receptor beta chains follows, all from one sample in a study of T cells in Graves' hyperthyroidism and ophthalmopathy. In TCRdb, the multiplex PCR reads were re-called with MiXCR into one record per CDR3 protein. The table lists 500,000 to 550,000 distinct CDR3 sequences, less than 25% of them singletons. Specimen: blood. These receptors were obtained from a man in his late teens or twenties with Graves' hyperthyroidism. CDR3s include the opening cysteine and the closing phenylalanine or tryptophan. A D gene is named only where the DNA matches it firmly. The listing skips clone size in some rows; elsewhere it reads once, few, many or a size class.

j_call | v_call | clone_size | d_call | cdr3_aa | cdr3_nt
TRBJ2-7 | TRBV19 | . | . | CASSMSEVGYEQYF | TGTGCCAGTAGTATGAGTGAGGTGGGGTACGAGCAGTACTTC
TRBJ1-2 | TRBV27 | many | . | CASSSGFRGYTF | TGTGCCAGCAGTTCCGGTTTCAGGGGCTACACCTTC
TRBJ2-5 | TRBV11-2 | many | . | CASSTRTVGSETQYF | TGTGCCAGCAGCACGCGGACTGTAGGGAGCGAGACCCAGTACTTC
TRBJ1-2 | TRBV28 | many | . | CASSPPGAGDYGYTF | TGTGCCAGCAGTCCTCCTGGTGCAGGGGACTATGGCTACACCTTC
TRBJ1-1 | TRBV2 | many | . | CASSSLGLTEAFF | TGTGCCAGCAGTTCCCTGGGGCTCACTGAAGCTTTCTTT
TRBJ1-1 | TRBV3-1 | . | . | CASTLTRGSYMAFF | TGTGCCAGCACCTTAACGAGGGGATCCTACATGGCTTTCTTT
TRBJ2-5 | TRBV28 | . | . | CASSLSTGHHQETQYF | TGTGCCAGCAGTTTATCGACAGGACACCACCAAGAGACCCAGTACTTC
TRBJ1-5 | TRBV28 | many | TRBD1 | CASGPRGLYSNQPQHF | TGTGCCAGCGGCCCCAGGGGGCTCTATAGCAATCAGCCCCAGCATTTT
TRBJ2-5 | TRBV13 | . | . | CASSASGTKETQYF | TGTGCCAGCAGCGCCTCCGGGACCAAAGAGACCCAGTACTTC
TRBJ2-7 | TRBV30 | . | TRBD1 | CAWAGTGLGYEQYF | TGTGCCTGGGCCGGGACAGGGTTAGGCTACGAGCAGTACTTC
TRBJ1-1 | TRBV5-1 | many | TRBD1 | CASSTRTGENTEAFF | TGCGCCAGCAGCACCCGGACAGGGGAGAACACTGAAGCTTTCTTT
TRBJ2-5 | TRBV2 | few | . | CASSEGFGGQETQYF | TGTGCCAGCAGTGAAGGGTTCGGGGGCCAAGAGACCCAGTACTTC
TRBJ1-3 | TRBV18 | many | . | CASSPPYGNTIYF | TGTGCCAGCTCACCGCCTTACGGAAACACCATATATTTT
TRBJ1-3 | TRBV20-1 | . | . | CSARSGGNTIYF | TGCAGTGCTAGATCGGGGGGAAACACCATATATTTT
TRBJ2-7 | TRBV6-1 | . | . | CASSPGTSDFDEQYF | TGTGCCAGCAGCCCCGGGACCTCGGATTTCGACGAGCAGTACTTC
TRBJ2-7 | TRBV6-5 | few | . | CASSYGSTTYEQYF | TGTGCCAGCAGTTATGGAAGTACTACCTACGAGCAGTACTTC
TRBJ2-7 | TRBV6-5 | medium-sized | . | CASSYSILRGRVEQYF | TGTGCCAGCAGTTACTCGATTTTACGGGGTAGGGTCGAGCAGTACTTC
TRBJ1-5 | TRBV29-1 | many | . | CSVAAGYNQPQHF | TGCAGCGTTGCAGCAGGGTACAATCAGCCCCAGCATTTT
TRBJ1-1 | TRBV7-9 | . | . | CASSSRGQVNTEAFF | TGTGCCAGCAGCTCCCGGGGCCAAGTGAACACTGAAGCTTTCTTT
TRBJ1-5 | TRBV20-1 | many | TRBD1 | CSALDRGADQPQHF | TGCAGTGCTCTCGACAGGGGGGCCGATCAGCCCCAGCATTTT
TRBJ2-5 | TRBV6-5 | many | . | CASNRGYQETQYF | TGTGCCAGCAACCGGGGGTACCAAGAGACCCAGTACTTC
TRBJ1-5 | TRBV27 | many | TRBD1 | CASLTGKGFQPQHF | TGTGCCAGCCTGACAGGGAAAGGTTTTCAGCCCCAGCATTTT
TRBJ1-5 | TRBV5-5 | few | . | CASSFLGSWLNQPQHF | TGTGCCAGCAGCTTTTTGGGTAGTTGGCTAAATCAGCCCCAGCATTTT
TRBJ1-3 | TRBV7-2 | few | TRBD1 | CASSFVTGVEDTIYF | TGTGCCAGCAGCTTTGTGACAGGGGTGGAGGACACCATATATTTT
TRBJ1-5 | TRBV3-1 | few | . | CASSQGHRPSQPQHF | TGTGCCAGCAGCCAAGGCCACCGGCCCAGTCAGCCCCAGCATTTT
TRBJ2-7 | TRBV29-1 | few | . | CSVGTTFYEQYF | TGCAGCGTGGGGACAACCTTCTACGAGCAGTACTTC
TRBJ1-1 | TRBV2 | many | . | CASSEAPNTEAFF | TGTGCCAGCAGTGAAGCCCCGAACACTGAAGCTTTCTTT
TRBJ2-2 | TRBV11-1 | many | . | CASSPRGTGPLGTGELFF | TGTGCCAGCAGCCCTAGGGGGACGGGACCCCTGGGAACCGGGGAGCTGTTTTTT
TRBJ2-7 | TRBV12-3/TRBV12-4 | . | . | CASSLVPKRRQHF | TGTGCCAGCAGTTTGGTTCCCAAACGAAGACAGCACTTC
TRBJ1-2 | TRBV6-1 | many | TRBD1 | CASSTGTGRGYTF | TGTGCCAGCAGCACCGGGACAGGGCGAGGCTACACCTTC
TRBJ2-7 | TRBV2 | . | . | CASTEGGSYEQYF | TGTGCCAGCACAGAGGGGGGCTCCTACGAGCAGTACTTC
TRBJ1-1 | TRBV11-2 | many | . | CASRSRKNTEAFF | TGTGCCAGCAGGTCTCGGAAGAACACTGAAGCTTTCTTT
TRBJ1-2 | TRBV5-5 | few | . | CASSLVPGYGYTF | TGTGCCAGCAGCCTTGTTCCAGGGTATGGCTACACCTTC
TRBJ1-1 | TRBV2 | many | . | CASSLAQLLRAFF | TGTGCCAGCAGCCTGGCACAGTTATTGCGGGCTTTCTTT
TRBJ1-5 | TRBV2 | . | TRBD1 | CASSTGTGDPSNQPQHF | TGTGCCAGCAGTACCGGGACAGGCGACCCTAGCAATCAGCCCCAGCATTTT
TRBJ1-1 | TRBV11-1 | many | . | CASSSTLRTEAFF | TGTGCCAGCAGCTCGACTCTCCGCACTGAAGCTTTCTTT
TRBJ2-5 | TRBV12-3/TRBV12-4 | many | TRBD2 | CASSHRSGGWGETQYF | TGTGCCAGCAGCCATAGGAGCGGGGGATGGGGAGAGACCCAGTACTTC
TRBJ2-7 | TRBV20-1 | . | . | CSAGSPWRSSYEQYF | TGCAGTGCTGGCTCTCCTTGGCGGTCCTCCTACGAGCAGTACTTC
TRBJ1-1 | TRBV28 | many | TRBD1 | CASNTGDTEAFF | TGTGCCTCGAACACAGGGGACACTGAAGCTTTCTTT
TRBJ2-4 | TRBV6-1 | . | . | CASSEGVLMAKNIQYF | TGTGCCAGCAGTGAGGGCGTCTTGATGGCCAAAAACATTCAGTACTTC
TRBJ2-5 | TRBV11-2 | many | TRBD2 | CASGKRTSGLETQYF | TGTGCCAGCGGAAAACGGACTAGCGGGCTAGAGACCCAGTACTTC
TRBJ1-1 | TRBV6-1 | many | . | CASLGPTNTEAFF | TGTGCCAGCCTGGGACCGACGAACACTGAAGCTTTCTTT
TRBJ2-2 | TRBV6-1 | few | . | CASSLKGFTGELFF | TGTGCCAGCAGCCTCAAGGGGTTTACCGGGGAGCTGTTTTTT
TRBJ1-1 | TRBV28 | many | TRBD1 | CASSPSGTDTEAFF | TGTGCCAGCAGTCCCTCCGGGACAGATACTGAAGCTTTCTTT
TRBJ1-1 | TRBV9 | many | . | CASSVGGGDTEAFF | TGTGCCAGCAGCGTAGGAGGAGGGGACACTGAAGCTTTCTTT
TRBJ2-5 | TRBV24-1 | many | TRBD1 | CATSEPTGTGKETQYF | TGTGCCACCAGTGAACCGACCGGGACAGGGAAAGAGACCCAGTACTTC